This is a list of T cell receptor beta chains from one sample in a study of neurological immune-mediated disorders. TCRdb passed the 5' RACE reads through MiXCR, listing each CDR3 protein once. The table includes about 46,000 distinct CDR3 sequences, around 3.3% detected once. The specimen was PBMCs. These receptors all come from a woman between 45 and 60 years old with multiple sclerosis. Each CDR3 is given with its conserved first and last residue. A D gene is named only where the DNA matches it firmly. Clone size appears in some rows only: once, few, many, or a class for an expanded clone.

clone size | CDR3 length | J gene | D gene | V gene | CDR3 DNA | CDR3 protein
many | 15 | TRBJ2-3 | TRBD2 | TRBV24-1 | TGTGCCACCAGTGATTCGCTAGCGGGGGCCGTTACGCAGTATTTT | CATSDSLAGAVTQYF
many | 18 | TRBJ1-5 | - | TRBV7-2 | TGTGCCAGCAGCTTAGACCCCCCGGGGACGATTCGGAATCAGCCCCAGCATTTT | CASSLDPPGTIRNQPQHF
many | 15 | TRBJ2-3 | - | TRBV5-1 | TGCGCCAGCAGCTTGGACAGGGCCAGCACAGATACGCAGTATTTT | CASSLDRASTDTQYF
many | 18 | TRBJ1-3 | TRBD1 | TRBV5-1 | TGCGCCAGCAGCTTTACCGGGACAGGGTCGGGCTCTGGAAACACCATATATTTT | CASSFTGTGSGSGNTIYF
many | 14 | TRBJ1-6 | TRBD1 | TRBV6-5 | TGTGCCAGCAGTAGACAGGGTGTTGATTCACCCCTCCACTTT | CASSRQGVDSPLHF
many | 13 | TRBJ2-7 | - | TRBV12-3/TRBV12-4 | TGTGCCAGCAGCCCTGGACAGCTCTACGAGCAGTACTTC | CASSPGQLYEQYF
many | 15 | TRBJ2-1 | - | TRBV5-1 | TGCGCCAGCAGCTTGGAAGGCCGGTCCTTTAATGAGCAGTTCTTC | CASSLEGRSFNEQFF
many | 17 | TRBJ1-5 | TRBD1 | TRBV4-1 | TGCGCCAGCAGCCAATACCCCCAGACAGGGGGTAGTCAGCCCCAGCATTTT | CASSQYPQTGGSQPQHF
many | 15 | TRBJ2-1 | TRBD2 | TRBV12-3/TRBV12-4 | TGTGCCAGCAGTTTGCTGGGGGGGAACTGGAATGAGCAGTTCTTC | CASSLLGGNWNEQFF
many | 16 | TRBJ2-3 | - | TRBV7-9 | TGTGCCAGCAGCCCCCGTAGGCAGGGTCCCACAGATACGCAGTATTTT | CASSPRRQGPTDTQYF
many | 15 | TRBJ2-1 | TRBD2 | TRBV9 | TGTGCCAGCAGCGTAGGGTGGGAGGGATACAATGAGCAGTTCTTC | CASSVGWEGYNEQFF
many | 13 | TRBJ1-4 | - | TRBV20-1 | TGCAGTGCTAGAAGGGGGGAGAGTGAAAAACTGTTTTTT | CSARRGESEKLFF
many | 15 | TRBJ2-1 | TRBD1 | TRBV18 | TGTGCCAGCTCACCTAGGACAGGGGGCTACAATGAGCAGTTCTTC | CASSPRTGGYNEQFF
many | 14 | TRBJ2-5 | - | TRBV11-2 | TGTGCCAGCAGCTCCAGACTCGGACGGGAGACCCAGTACTTC | CASSSRLGRETQYF
many | 16 | TRBJ1-3 | - | TRBV18 | TGTGCCAGCTCACCACCGGGACAAGGGGCGATAAACACCATATATTTT | CASSPPGQGAINTIYF
many | 17 | TRBJ2-1 | TRBD1 | TRBV3-1 | TGTGCCAGCAGCCGACCTACAGGGGACACCTCCTACAATGAGCAGTTCTTC | CASSRPTGDTSYNEQFF
many | 13 | TRBJ2-7 | TRBD2 | TRBV28 | TGTGCCAGCGGGGGGCTAGCGGGAACCGAGCAGTACTTC | CASGGLAGTEQYF
many | 15 | TRBJ1-1 | - | TRBV12-3/TRBV12-4 | TGTGCCAGCAGTCTCCCCTCGGGGAGGCACACTGAAGCTTTCTTT | CASSLPSGRHTEAFF
few | 16 | TRBJ1-2 | - | TRBV4-1 | TGCGCCAGCAGCCAACCATCGGGGGGCGGAAACTATGGCTACACCTTC | CASSQPSGGGNYGYTF
many | 15 | TRBJ1-6 | - | TRBV11-2 | TGTGCCAGCAGCCTACAGGGAGGAGGGAATTCACCCCTCCACTTT | CASSLQGGGNSPLHF
many | 14 | TRBJ2-1 | TRBD2 | TRBV20-1 | TGCAGTGCTTTAAGCGGGACCGGCTACAATGAGCAGTTCTTC | CSALSGTGYNEQFF
many | 17 | TRBJ1-1 | - | TRBV20-1 | TGCAGTGCTAGAGTCATCGGGAGGGGCCCCCTAAACACTGAAGCTTTCTTT | CSARVIGRGPLNTEAFF
many | 14 | TRBJ2-7 | TRBD1 | TRBV5-1 | TGCGCCAGCAGCTCGGGACAGGGGGCGCGGGAGCAGTACTTC | CASSSGQGAREQYF
many | 11 | TRBJ2-5 | - | TRBV20-1 | TGCAGTGTATTGGTAGGAGAGACCCAGTACTTC | CSVLVGETQYF
many | 15 | TRBJ2-1 | TRBD1 | TRBV28 | TGTGCCAGCAGCCTGACAGGGGACACCTACAATGAGCAGTTCTTC | CASSLTGDTYNEQFF
many | 11 | TRBJ1-1 | - | TRBV20-1 | TGCAGTGCTAGGGGGAACACTGAAGCTTTCTTT | CSARGNTEAFF
many | 14 | TRBJ2-2 | TRBD1 | TRBV12-3/TRBV12-4 | TGTGCCAGCAGTTTACAGGGGGCGGTCGGGGAGCTGTTTTTT | CASSLQGAVGELFF
many | 21 | TRBJ2-1 | TRBD2 | TRBV15 | TGTGCCACCAGCGGCCCACAAGGACTAGCGGGAGTCCCTGACTATAAGAATGAGCAGTTCTTC | CATSGPQGLAGVPDYKNEQFF
many | 14 | TRBJ2-7 | TRBD1 | TRBV12-3/TRBV12-4 | TGTGCCAGCAGTTCGACAGGGGTCCCCTACGAGCAGTACTTC | CASSSTGVPYEQYF
many | 12 | TRBJ2-1 | TRBD1 | TRBV20-1 | TGCAGTGTACAGGGGGAGTACAATGAGCAGTTCTTC | CSVQGEYNEQFF
many | 14 | TRBJ1-5 | - | TRBV6-2/TRBV6-3 | TGTGCCAGCAGTTACTCGGGTGGGAATCAGCCCCAGCATTTT | CASSYSGGNQPQHF
many | 15 | TRBJ2-5 | - | TRBV7-8 | TGTGCCAGCAGCTTAGCGGCTGGGGCCCAAGAGACCCAGTACTTC | CASSLAAGAQETQYF
many | 13 | TRBJ2-3 | - | TRBV18 | TGTGCCAGCTCACAGGGTGGCGCAGATACGCAGTATTTT | CASSQGGADTQYF
many | 12 | TRBJ2-5 | - | TRBV29-1 | TGCAGCGTTGCTGAGGGGCAAGAGACCCAGTACTTC | CSVAEGQETQYF
many | 13 | TRBJ1-4 | - | TRBV20-1 | TGCAGTGCGTCCGGCGGAGGGGATGAAAAACTGTTTTTT | CSASGGGDEKLFF
- | 13 | TRBJ2-1 | - | TRBV12-3/TRBV12-4 | TGTGCCAGCAGTTTTGAGGGGCGGGGCGGGCAGTTCTTC | CASSFEGRGGQFF
many | 15 | TRBJ2-2 | - | TRBV20-1 | TGCAGTGCAAGACCGGGACTGCTCAACACCGGGGAGCTGTTTTTT | CSARPGLLNTGELFF
many | 15 | TRBJ1-5 | - | TRBV10-3 | TGTGCCATCAGTGAGGGCAGAAATAGCAATCAGCCCCAGCATTTT | CAISEGRNSNQPQHF
many | 13 | TRBJ2-3 | - | TRBV20-1 | TGCAGTGCAAAGATGTGGAGCACAGATACGCAGTATTTT | CSAKMWSTDTQYF
many | 15 | TRBJ1-6 | TRBD1 | TRBV7-8 | TGTGCCAGCAGCGTAAGGGGGGACAGTCATTCACCCCTCCACTTT | CASSVRGDSHSPLHF
many | 13 | TRBJ1-6 | - | TRBV12-3/TRBV12-4 | TGTGCCAGCAGTTTACAGGTTAATTCACCCCTCCACTTT | CASSLQVNSPLHF
many | 15 | TRBJ1-6 | TRBD1 | TRBV5-1 | TGCGCCAGCAGCTCGGGGACAGGGTGGGGATCACCCCTCCACTTT | CASSSGTGWGSPLHF
many | 14 | TRBJ2-3 | TRBD1 | TRBV20-1 | TGCAGTGCTAGAGATCCCAGACAGGGGGCTAAGCAGTATTTT | CSARDPRQGAKQYF
many | 15 | TRBJ1-3 | - | TRBV11-2 | TGTGCCAGCAGCGCCCACAGGGTACCTGGAAACACCATATATTTT | CASSAHRVPGNTIYF
many | 16 | TRBJ2-1 | TRBD2 | TRBV7-3 | TGTGCCAGCAGCTCCACGGGGACTAGCGGGGACAATGAGCAGTTCTTC | CASSSTGTSGDNEQFF
many | 15 | TRBJ2-7 | TRBD1 | TRBV5-1 | TGCGCCAGCAGCTCCACCGGGACAGGGGGCGACGAGCAGTACTTC | CASSSTGTGGDEQYF
many | 12 | TRBJ2-3 | - | TRBV10-2 | TGCGCCAGCAGAACCAGCGGGGATACGCAGTATTTT | CASRTSGDTQYF
medium-sized | 14 | TRBJ2-5 | TRBD2 | TRBV5-1 | TGCGCCAGCAGCCCCCGACTAGCAGGGGAGACCCAGTACTTC | CASSPRLAGETQYF
many | 13 | TRBJ2-2 | - | TRBV15 | TGTGCCACCAGCCCAAGAGCGGCCGGGGAGCTGTTTTTT | CATSPRAAGELFF